This paragraph reports one TCR beta chain. This may stem from a read error, because a much larger clone lies one nucleotide away. These data originate in a study of liver allograft versus peripheral blood T cells. Study at large: Hepatic allograft T cell receptor repertoires were evaluated relative to those present in recipients' peripheral blood.

CDR3 length: 15 amino acids. Germline lookup yields CDR1 MNHEY and CDR2 SVGAGI. TCRdb redid the calling of the reads with MiXCR, one entry per CDR3 protein. Counted here are 7,000 to 9,500 distinct CDR3 sequences, 15% to 20% occurring once; the ten biggest clones make up roughly 25%. The genes are TRBV6-5 and TRBJ2-2; D is perhaps TRBD1 (6 bases). The sequence was obtained from a human patient who had a liver transplant. Some T cells could come from the graft donor. This chain's CDR3 is CVSSYLIQGPGELFF. CDR3 coding DNA: TGTGTCAGCAGTTACCTTATACAGGGACCCGGGGAGCTGTTTTTT.